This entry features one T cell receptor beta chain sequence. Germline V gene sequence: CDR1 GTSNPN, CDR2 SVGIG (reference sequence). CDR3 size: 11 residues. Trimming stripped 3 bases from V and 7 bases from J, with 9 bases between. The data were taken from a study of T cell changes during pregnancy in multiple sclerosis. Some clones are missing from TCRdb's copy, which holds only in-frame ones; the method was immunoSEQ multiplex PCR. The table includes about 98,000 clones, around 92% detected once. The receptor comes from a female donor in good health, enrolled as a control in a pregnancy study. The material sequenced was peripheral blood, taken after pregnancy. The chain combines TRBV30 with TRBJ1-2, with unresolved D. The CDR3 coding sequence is TGTGCCTGGAGCGTAGAGATTGGCTACACCTTC. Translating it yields CAWSVEIGYTF.